Listed below are T cell receptor beta chains from one sample, sequenced in a study of blood T cell repertoires in COVID-19. The method was immunoSEQ multiplex PCR; TCRdb's version includes in-frame clones alone and lacks a portion of them. The data hold roughly 150,000 clones, with 83% observed a single time. The source material was peripheral blood. The source is a woman at least 80 years old with acute or convalescent COVID-19. The CDR3 runs from the conserved cysteine through the conserved F or W. The D gene is left open where the match is weak. Clone size is stated in some rows and not others, as once, few, many or a class when expanded.

J | V | D | size | DNA | CDR3
TRBJ1-2 | TRBV19 | . | . | TGTGCCAGTAGCACTGCGGCGTTAAACTATGGCTACACCTTC | CASSTAALNYGYTF
TRBJ1-1 | TRBV11-2 | TRBD1 | . | TGTGCCAGCAGCCCCCGGACAGGGTCGGGCACTGAAGCTTTCTTT | CASSPRTGSGTEAFF
TRBJ2-3 | TRBV11-3 | . | . | TGTGCCAGCAGCCTTAGCAGTACAGATACGCAGTATTTT | CASSLSSTDTQYF
TRBJ2-3 | TRBV9 | TRBD2 | . | TGTGCCAGCAGCGTAGCTCCGGGGGGGCTCGGTGATACGCAGTATTTT | CASSVAPGGLGDTQYF
TRBJ2-7 | TRBV10-3 | TRBD1 | once | TGTGCCACCGAGGGGACAGGGCATTACGAGCAGTACTTC | CATEGTGHYEQYF
TRBJ2-2 | TRBV7-2 | TRBD2 | . | TGTGCCAGCAGCTTAGGGGGCGGGAGAAGCACCGGGGAGCTGTTTTTT | CASSLGGGRSTGELFF
TRBJ1-1 | TRBV10-3 | . | . | TGTGCCTCCCGGACAGCTTTTATGAACACTGAAGCTTTCTTT | CASRTAFMNTEAFF
TRBJ1-5 | TRBV2 | . | . | TGTGCCAGCGGAGAGAAGACGGGCGGGAATCAGCCCCAGCATTTT | CASGEKTGGNQPQHF
TRBJ1-2 | TRBV5-4 | . | . | TGTGCCAGCAGCTCTACAGGGATCTCGGGAGGTGGCTACACCTTC | CASSSTGISGGGYTF
TRBJ1-4 | TRBV6-5 | . | once | TGTGCCAGCAGTTACCTCTCAACTAATGAAAAACTGTTTTTT | CASSYLSTNEKLFF
TRBJ1-2 | TRBV12-3/TRBV12-4 | . | . | TGTGCCAGCAGCCTGACAGCTAACTATGGCTACACCTTC | CASSLTANYGYTF
TRBJ2-1 | TRBV11-1 | TRBD1 | . | TGTGCCAGCAGCTTTGGACCCCGACAGGGTGGAGAGCAGTTCTTC | CASSFGPRQGGEQFF
TRBJ2-5 | TRBV2 | . | . | TGTGCCAGCAGTGGGCAGTTACAAGAGACCCAGTACTTC | CASSGQLQETQYF
TRBJ2-1 | TRBV16 | . | . | TGTGCCAGCTCCCAAGGTCCCGGACAGAACAATGAGCAGTTCTTC | CASSQGPGQNNEQFF
TRBJ2-1 | TRBV19 | . | . | TGTGCCAGTAGCACACGACTGGAGCAGTTCTTC | CASSTRLEQFF
TRBJ1-3 | TRBV5-4 | TRBD1 | . | TGTGCCAGCAGCTCCCAGGGGGTTCGGAACACCATATATTTT | CASSSQGVRNTIYF
TRBJ2-1 | TRBV30 | TRBD2 | . | TGTGCCTCGGGGGGGGACTTGTCCTACAATGAGCAGTTCTTC | CASGGDLSYNEQFF
TRBJ1-5 | TRBV6-5 | . | . | TGTGCCACGAGGGTGCCTAATCAGCCCCAGCATTTT | CATRVPNQPQHF
TRBJ1-1 | TRBV5-1 | . | few | TGCGCCAGCAGCTTTAACACGAACACTGAAGCTTTCTTT | CASSFNTNTEAFF
TRBJ1-1 | TRBV29-1 | TRBD1 | . | TGCAGCGCCGCCGGGGGACAGGGCATTGGCACTGAAGCTTTCTTT | CSAAGGQGIGTEAFF
TRBJ1-2 | TRBV19 | TRBD1 | . | TGTGCCAGTAGACCAAACCCAGGGGGGAACTATGGCTACACCTTC | CASRPNPGGNYGYTF
TRBJ1-1 | TRBV6-5 | . | . | TGTGCCAGCAGTTACCAGGACAGAGGGTCGAGTGAAGCTTTCTTT | CASSYQDRGSSEAFF
TRBJ2-5 | TRBV6-5 | . | . | TGTGCCAGCAGTTGGGGAGGAGGGTCCCAAGAGACCCAGTACTTC | CASSWGGGSQETQYF
TRBJ2-3 | TRBV19 | TRBD2 | . | TGTGCCAGTAGTATTGCGGCTAGCGGGAGAAGTACGCAGTATTTT | CASSIAASGRSTQYF
TRBJ2-1 | TRBV9 | . | . | TGTGCCAGCAGCGTAGCCGGAGGCCGCGGCGGCAATGAGCAGTTCTTC | CASSVAGGRGGNEQFF
TRBJ1-3 | TRBV18 | . | few | TGTGCCAGCTCACCCAGACAGGCCTCTGGAAACACCATATATTTT | CASSPRQASGNTIYF
TRBJ1-5 | TRBV12-3/TRBV12-4 | . | . | TGTGCCAGCAGTCGGACAGAAAATCAGCCCCAGCATTTT | CASSRTENQPQHF
TRBJ2-7 | TRBV29-1 | . | . | TGCAGCGTTGCCCCAGACTTGGACTCCTACGAGCAGTACTTC | CSVAPDLDSYEQYF
TRBJ1-2 | TRBV5-1 | TRBD1 | . | TGCGCCAGCAGCTTGGGGGACAGGAAGGGAGATGGCTACACCTTC | CASSLGDRKGDGYTF
TRBJ1-5 | TRBV12-3/TRBV12-4 | TRBD1 | . | TGTGCCAGCAGTATAGGGGACAGTCAGCCCCAGCATTTT | CASSIGDSQPQHF
TRBJ2-7 | TRBV5-1 | . | many | TGCGCCAGCAGCCAGGGCCCTGACTCCTACGAGCAGTACTTC | CASSQGPDSYEQYF
TRBJ1-2 | TRBV27 | TRBD1 | . | TGTGCCAGCAGTCCCCTCGGGACAGGTTTTGGCTACACCTTC | CASSPLGTGFGYTF
TRBJ2-5 | TRBV2 | TRBD1 | . | TGTGCCAGCAGCGGTGACAGGGGGCGAGAGGAGACCCAGTACTTC | CASSGDRGREETQYF
TRBJ2-3 | TRBV18 | . | . | TGTGCCAGCTCACTCGCGGGGGCAAGCACAGATACGCAGTATTTT | CASSLAGASTDTQYF
TRBJ2-7 | TRBV30 | TRBD1 | . | TGTGCCTGGAGTGTAGGGCAGGGGGTATTGGAGCAGTACTTC | CAWSVGQGVLEQYF
TRBJ2-3 | TRBV11-2 | TRBD2 | . | TGTGCCAGCAGCTTAAATCCGGGAGGGGATACGCAGTATTTT | CASSLNPGGDTQYF
TRBJ1-1 | TRBV30 | . | few | TGTGCCTGGAGTCAGGGAAGAGGTGAAGCTTTCTTT | CAWSQGRGEAFF
TRBJ2-5 | TRBV6-1 | TRBD1 | . | TGTGCCAGCAGTGAAATGGGACAGTCCCAAGAGACCCAGTACTTC | CASSEMGQSQETQYF
TRBJ2-2 | TRBV2 | TRBD1 | . | TGTGCCAGCAGAGGGACAGGGGGTGTGTCCGGGGAGCTGTTTTTT | CASRGTGGVSGELFF